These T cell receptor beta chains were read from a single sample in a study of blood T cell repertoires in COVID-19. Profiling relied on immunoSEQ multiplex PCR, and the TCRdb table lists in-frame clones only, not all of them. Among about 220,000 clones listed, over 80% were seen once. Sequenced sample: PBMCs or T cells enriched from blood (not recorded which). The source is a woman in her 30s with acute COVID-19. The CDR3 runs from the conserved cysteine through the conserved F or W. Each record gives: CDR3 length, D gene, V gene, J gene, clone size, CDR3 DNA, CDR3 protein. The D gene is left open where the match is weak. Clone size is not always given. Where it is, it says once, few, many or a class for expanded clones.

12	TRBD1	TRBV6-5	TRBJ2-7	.	TGTGCCAGCAGTTATTCAGGGGGCGAGCAGTACTTC	CASSYSGGEQYF
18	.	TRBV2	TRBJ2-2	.	TGTGCCAGCAGTGTATCATTTGCGGGGGCAATGAGGGCCGGGGAGCTGTTTTTT	CASSVSFAGAMRAGELFF
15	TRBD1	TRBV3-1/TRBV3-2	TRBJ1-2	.	TGTGCCAGCAGCCAAGGGGGACAGGGGAACTATGGCTACACCTTC	CASSQGGQGNYGYTF
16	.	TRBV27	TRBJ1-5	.	TGTGCCAGCAGTGAAACAGGCACGAGTGGTAATCAGCCCCAGCATTTT	CASSETGTSGNQPQHF
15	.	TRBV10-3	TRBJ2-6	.	TGTGCCATCAGTGAGGGAGGGTCCGGGGCCAACGTCCTGACTTTC	CAISEGGSGANVLTF
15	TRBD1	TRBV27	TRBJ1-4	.	TGTGCCAGCAGTTTCTCGACAGGGATAGATGAAAAACTGTTTTTT	CASSFSTGIDEKLFF
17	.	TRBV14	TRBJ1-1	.	TGTGCCAGCAGCCATGGTATCAGGGGCCAGGGAAGCACTGAAGCTTTCTTT	CASSHGIRGQGSTEAFF
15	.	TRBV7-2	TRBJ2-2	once	TGTGCCAGCAGCTTAGCGCGAGGGAGACCCGGGGAGCTGTTTTTT	CASSLARGRPGELFF
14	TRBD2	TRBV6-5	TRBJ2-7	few	TGTGCCAGCAGGAAACTAGCGGGGGACTACGAGCAGTACTTC	CASRKLAGDYEQYF
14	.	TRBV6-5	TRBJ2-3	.	TGTGCCAGCAAAGAACTAGCTCTGCCAGATACGCAGTATTTT	CASKELALPDTQYF
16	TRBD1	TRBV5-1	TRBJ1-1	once	TGCGCCAGCAGCCCACCGGCAGGGGGCATGAACACTGAAGCTTTCTTT	CASSPPAGGMNTEAFF
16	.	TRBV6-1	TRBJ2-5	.	TGTGCCAGCAGTGACCCTGCGTTGAGAGAAGATAGGACCCAGTACTTC	CASSDPALREDRTQYF
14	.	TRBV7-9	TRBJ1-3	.	TGTGCCAGCAGTCAAGGCGGGGTCGGAAACACCATATATTTT	CASSQGGVGNTIYF
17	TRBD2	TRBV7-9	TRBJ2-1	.	TGTGCCAGCAGCTTAGGGGCGGAGGGACTACTTCGTAATGAGCAGTTCTTC	CASSLGAEGLLRNEQFF
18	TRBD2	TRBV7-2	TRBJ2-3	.	TGTGCCAGCAGCTTAGAACTAGCGGGGGGGCCGATGACAGATACGCAGTATTTT	CASSLELAGGPMTDTQYF
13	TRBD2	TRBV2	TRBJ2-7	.	TGTGCCAGCGCTAGCGGGGGGAAATACGAGCAGTACTTC	CASASGGKYEQYF
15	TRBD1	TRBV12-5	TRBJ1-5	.	TGTGCTAGTGGTGTCGGGACAGGGGCGACTCAGCCCCAGCATTTT	CASGVGTGATQPQHF
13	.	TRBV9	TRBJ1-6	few	TGTGCCAGCAGCGTAGAGGGGAATTCACCCCTCCACTTT	CASSVEGNSPLHF
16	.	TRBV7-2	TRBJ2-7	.	TGTGCCAGCAGCTTAGGTTCGGAGGGAGTCCCCTACGAGCAGTACTTC	CASSLGSEGVPYEQYF
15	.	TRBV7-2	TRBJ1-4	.	TGTGCCAGCAGCTTAGAGGGGACATCGGGAGGAAAACTGTTTTTT	CASSLEGTSGGKLFF
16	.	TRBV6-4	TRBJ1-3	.	TGTGCCAGCAGTGACCGGCCAGGGCTTACTGGAAACACCATATATTTT	CASSDRPGLTGNTIYF
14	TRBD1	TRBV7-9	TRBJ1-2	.	TGTGCCAGCAGCCCTGGGACAGGGGGACGTGGCTACACCTTC	CASSPGTGGRGYTF
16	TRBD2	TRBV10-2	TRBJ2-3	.	TGCGCCAGCAGGTCTGGGACTAGCGGGGTTACAGATACGCAGTATTTT	CASRSGTSGVTDTQYF
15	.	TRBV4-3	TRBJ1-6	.	TGCGCCAGCAGCCAAGCAATCAGGGCTAATTCACCCCTCCACTTT	CASSQAIRANSPLHF
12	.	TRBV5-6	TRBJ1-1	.	TGTGCCAGCAGCTTCAGAAACACTGAAGCTTTCTTT	CASSFRNTEAFF
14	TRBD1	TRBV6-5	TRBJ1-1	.	TGTGCCAGCAGTTACTCGAGGAGGACAGGAGAAGCTTTCTTT	CASSYSRRTGEAFF
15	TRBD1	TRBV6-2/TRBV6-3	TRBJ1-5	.	TGTGCCAGCAGTCCAGGGACAGGTCGACATCAGCCCCAGCATTTT	CASSPGTGRHQPQHF
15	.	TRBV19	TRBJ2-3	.	TGTGCCAGTAGTATATCGGGGGTGAGGACAGATACGCAGTATTTT	CASSISGVRTDTQYF
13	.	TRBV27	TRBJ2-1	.	TGTGCCAGCAGTTCAGGGTGGAACAATGAGCAGTTCTTC	CASSSGWNNEQFF
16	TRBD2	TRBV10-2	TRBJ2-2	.	TGCGCCAGCAGTGAGACTAGCGGGGGACCCCCCGGGGAGCTGTTTTTT	CASSETSGGPPGELFF
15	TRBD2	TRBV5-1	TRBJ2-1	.	TGCGCCAGCAGCTCAGCGGGACCTACCTACAATGAGCAGTTCTTC	CASSSAGPTYNEQFF
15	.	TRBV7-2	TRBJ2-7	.	TGTGCCAGCAGCTTATTTGGGGGGACCGAGAGGGAGCAGTACTTC	CASSLFGGTEREQYF
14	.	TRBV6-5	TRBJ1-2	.	TGTGCCAGCAGTTACTCCGATAGAGGCTATGGCTACACCTTC	CASSYSDRGYGYTF
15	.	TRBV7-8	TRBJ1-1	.	TGTGCCAGCAGCTTGGGCAGGGGCGCGAACACTGAAGCTTTCTTT	CASSLGRGANTEAFF
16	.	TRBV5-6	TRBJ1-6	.	TGTGCCAGCAGCTTGGGGGCCGGCTCCTATAATTCACCCCTCCACTTT	CASSLGAGSYNSPLHF
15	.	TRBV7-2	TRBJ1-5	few	TGTGCCAGCAGCTTAGCAAGCGAAAACAATCAGCCCCAGCATTTT	CASSLASENNQPQHF
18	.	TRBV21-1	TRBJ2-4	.	TGTGCCAGCAATGCCTCTAGACCGGGACAGGGGTCCAAAAACATTCAGTACTTC	CASNASRPGQGSKNIQYF
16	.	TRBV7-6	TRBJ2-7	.	TGTGCCAGCAGCCCAGAGCAGGGTGGGGCGCTCCGGGAGCAGTACTTC	CASSPEQGGALREQYF
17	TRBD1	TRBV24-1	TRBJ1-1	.	TGTGCCACCAGTGATTTGGGACAGGGCATCATGGGCACTGAAGCTTTCTTT	CATSDLGQGIMGTEAFF
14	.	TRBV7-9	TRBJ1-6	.	TGTGCCAGCAGCTCCTCAGGTGTGAATTCACCCCTCCACTTT	CASSSSGVNSPLHF
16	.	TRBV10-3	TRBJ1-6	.	TGTGCCATCAGTGAGCAGAGGGCAGGGGAAAATTCACCCCTCCACTTT	CAISEQRAGENSPLHF
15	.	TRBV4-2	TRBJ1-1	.	TGTGCCAGCAGCCAAGGATCGCGTACGAACACTGAAGCTTTCTTT	CASSQGSRTNTEAFF
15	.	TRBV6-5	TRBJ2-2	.	TGTGCCAGCAGCTCCTCCGACATGAACACCGGGGAGCTGTTTTTT	CASSSSDMNTGELFF
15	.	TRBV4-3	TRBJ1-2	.	TGCGCCAGCAGCCAAGATCTCTTCGAGGTCTATGGCTACACCTTC	CASSQDLFEVYGYTF
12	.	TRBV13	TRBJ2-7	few	TGTGCCAGCAGCTTACAATCCGGCGAGCAGTACTTC	CASSLQSGEQYF
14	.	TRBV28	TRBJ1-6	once	TGTGCCAGCAGTAGACCGGGGTACTATTCACCCCTCCACTTT	CASSRPGYYSPLHF
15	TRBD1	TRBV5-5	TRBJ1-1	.	TGTGCCAGCAGCCAGTGGCAGGGGGCGAACACTGAAGCTTTCTTT	CASSQWQGANTEAFF
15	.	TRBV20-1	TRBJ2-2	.	TGCAGTGCTAGTTTAGGAGGTTTTAACACCGGGGAGCTGTTTTTT	CSASLGGFNTGELFF
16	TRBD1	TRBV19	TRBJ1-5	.	TGTGCCAGTAGTAACCGGACAGGGGATAGCAATCAGCCCCAGCATTTT	CASSNRTGDSNQPQHF
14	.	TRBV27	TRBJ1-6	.	TGTGCCAGCACCGGGGGGGCGGGTAATTCACCCCTCCACTTT	CASTGGAGNSPLHF